Below, one TCR beta chain is given with its context. Its matching antigen is unknown. The germline V gene encodes CDR1 KGHSH and CDR2 LQKENI. V lost 0 bases, J lost 5 bases, and 3 bases stayed unmatched. This CDR3 spans 14 amino acids. This specimen comes from a study of long-term antiretroviral therapy in people with HIV. Study-level findings and limits: Someone took the blood between about 2004 and 2017, maybe while older ART regimens were in use. Increased diversity was seen after ART, yet it remained lower than in transplant donor controls.

The immunoSEQ assay was v3.0, run at survey level. This table comes from immunoSEQ multiplex PCR, and its TCRdb copy is limited to in-frame clones, with some not included. The data contain over 35,000 clones, around three quarters of them seen just once; the ten biggest clones take up less than 6%. The United States was where all participants with HIV were treated. The samples comprised about 0.85-11 million cryopreserved PBMC ahead of DNA extraction. This chain links TRBV18 with TRBJ1-1, with 7 bases lining up with TRBD1. This sequence was found in a man aged 25 to 40 with HIV. The specimen was unsorted PBMCs, collected 3.4 years after starting antiretroviral therapy. The CDR3 here is CASSPPTGWTEAFF. As DNA, the CDR3 is TGTGCCAGCTCACCACCGACAGGGTGGACTGAAGCTTTCTTT.